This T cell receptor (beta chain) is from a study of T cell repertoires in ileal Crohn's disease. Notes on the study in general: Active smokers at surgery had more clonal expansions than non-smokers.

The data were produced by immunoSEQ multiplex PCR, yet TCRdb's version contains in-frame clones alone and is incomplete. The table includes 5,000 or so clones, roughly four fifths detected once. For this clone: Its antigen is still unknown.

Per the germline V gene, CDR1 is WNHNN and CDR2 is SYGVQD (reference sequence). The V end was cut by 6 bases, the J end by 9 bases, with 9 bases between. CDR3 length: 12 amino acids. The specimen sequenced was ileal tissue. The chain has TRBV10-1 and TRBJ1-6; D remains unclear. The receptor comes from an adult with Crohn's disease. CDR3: CASSDGSSPLHF. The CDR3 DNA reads TGCGCCAGCAGCGACGGGAGTTCACCCCTCCACTTT.